One sample yielded the 32 T cell receptor beta chains listed below, sequenced in a study of regulatory T cells in long-lasting Graves disease. Time point defined: newly diagnosed GD, antithyroid drugs for less than 3 months. After RNA was extracted from PBMCs, the TCR library was made from it. iRepertoire HTBI primers and Arm-PCR of CDR3 regions built TCR beta libraries. TCRdb passed the multiplex PCR reads through MiXCR, listing each CDR3 protein once. This repertoire shows 350,000 to 400,000 distinct CDR3 sequences, 15% to 18% found once; its top ten account for 20% to 25%. The specimen comprised peripheral blood mononuclear cells (PBMCs), sampled at new diagnosis, from a patient treated with antithyroid drugs. The receptors derive from a female donor with Graves disease.

Turning to this clonotype: One end of the junction is discordant with germline, which a read error may explain. The V call is TRBV27, the J call TRBJ2-2, with D possibly TRBD2 on 5 matching bases. CDR1 is MNHEY and CDR2 is SMNVEV in the germline V gene (reference sequence). This CDR3 comprises 12 residues. This chain's CDR3 is CASSDYTGVLFF. The CDR3 DNA reads TGTGCCAGCAGCGACTACACCGGGGTGCTGTTTTTT.

The chain couples TRBV9 to TRBJ1-5, with TRBD1 as a possible D gene (6 bases). Germline assignment: CDR1 SGDLS and CDR2 YYNGEE. V lost 4 bases and J 6 bases, leaving 17 bases between the germline ends. CDR3 length equals 15 residues. CDR3 coding DNA: TGTGCCAGCAGCCCGGGACACCTACAGGGTCAGCCCCAGCATTTT. Translation gives CASSPGHLQGQPQHF.

This clonotype was detected many times. The J gene is TRBJ1-1, the V gene TRBV2, with 9 bases fitting TRBD1. The CDR3 length is 13 residues. Germline CDR1 and CDR2: SNHLY and FYNNEI. Trimming took 9 bases from V and 3 from J; bases not matched to a gene: 5. Here the CDR3 reads CARQGQGDTEAFF. Written as DNA, the CDR3 is TGTGCCAGACAGGGACAGGGCGACACTGAAGCTTTCTTT.

This clonotype was seen many times. CDR3 sequence: CASFGAEANEKLFF. CDR3 nucleotides: TGTGCCAGCTTCGGGGCAGAAGCTAATGAAAAACTGTTTTTT. V is TRBV28 and J is TRBJ1-4, with D perhaps TRBD1 (5 bases). The CDR3 runs 14 residues. With 8 bases removed from V and 3 bases from J, the gap between germline ends came to 13 bases. The germline gives CDR1 MDHEN, CDR2 SYDVKM.

This sequence joins TRBV12-3 or TRBV12-4 and TRBJ2-2, with 9 bases that match TRBD2. This CDR3 comprises 17 residues. Trimming took 3 bases from V and 3 from J; bases not matched to a gene: 8. Here the CDR3 reads CASSFTSGLGYTGELFF. CDR3 DNA: TGTGCCAGCAGTTTTACTAGCGGGCTGGGGTACACCGGGGAGCTGTTTTTT.

This clonotype was counted between two and nine times. The CDR3 does not end in the conserved phenylalanine or tryptophan, so this is likely a read error. V and J are TRBV13 and TRBJ1-1; D gene unclear. V was cut by 5 bases and J by 4 bases, with 17 bases left in between. This CDR3 contains 15 residues. Per germline, CDR1 PRHDT and CDR2 FYEKMQ (reference sequence). In DNA form, the CDR3 reads TGTGCCAGCAGCCAGCGCATCAGGTGGCCCACTGAAGCTTTCCTT. Encoded protein: CASSQRIRWPTEAFL.

The sample holds a few counts of this clonotype. CDR3 nucleotides: TGTGCCAGCGGCACCAGTCGGGGAGAGACCCAGTACTTC. Translation gives CASGTSRGETQYF. The chain combines TRBV5-4 with TRBJ2-5, with D tentatively TRBD2 (5 bases). The ends were cut back, 7 bases at V and 4 bases at J, with 14 bases in the middle. The germline V gene encodes CDR1 SGHNT and CDR2 YYREEE (reference sequence). The CDR3 loop spans 13 amino acids.

V and J are TRBV2 and TRBJ1-2; no clear D. V gave up 0 bases and J gave up 8 bases, with 10 bases separating them. This CDR3 spans 13 amino acids. Germline lookup yields CDR1 SNHLY and CDR2 FYNNEI. The DNA of the CDR3 is TGTGCCAGCAGTGAAGCGAAATGGGGAGGCTACACCTTC. This gives the protein CASSEAKWGGYTF. The whole variable domain, remainder taken from reference TRBV2 and TRBJ1-2, is EPEVTQTPSHQVTQMGQEVILRCVPISNHLYFYWYRQILGQKVEFLVSFYNNEISEKSEIFDDQFSVERPDGSNFTLKIRSTKLEDSAMYFCASSEAKWGGYTFGSGTRLTVV.

This clonotype was observed at least ten times. This chain uses TRBV5-1 with TRBJ2-4; D gene ambiguous. CDR3 length equals 16 residues. From germline, CDR1 is SGHRS and CDR2 YFSETQ. Between the trimmed V and J ends, which lost 0 bases and 0 bases, there was a span of 10 bases. CDR3 sequence: CASSLGPRLAKNIQYF. CDR3 coding DNA: TGCGCCAGCAGCTTGGGGCCCCGACTAGCCAAAAACATTCAGTACTTC.

This chain uses TRBV2 with TRBJ2-6; tentatively, D is TRBD1 or TRBD2 (5 bases each). The germline V gene has CDR1 SNHLY and CDR2 FYNNEI. The germline V and J ends were trimmed by 6 bases and 0 bases, with 12 bases remaining between them. The CDR3 totals 16 residues. CDR3 in DNA: TGTGCCAGCAGCTGGGACGGGCGCTCTGGGGCCAACGTCCTGACTTTC. Its translation is CASSWDGRSGANVLTF. The whole variable domain, filled in from reference TRBV2 and TRBJ2-6, reads EPEVTQTPSHQVTQMGQEVILRCVPISNHLYFYWYRQILGQKVEFLVSFYNNEISEKSEIFDDQFSVERPDGSNFTLKIRSTKLEDSAMYFCASSWDGRSGANVLTFGAGSRLTVL.

This clonotype was counted a few times. This may arise from a read error, as a much more abundant clone is one base away. The chain couples TRBV11-2 to TRBJ1-1; D is possibly TRBD1 (5 bases). This CDR3 contains 14 residues. From germline, CDR1 is SGHAT and CDR2 FQNNGV. DNA for the CDR3: TGTGCCAGCAGCCCCCAATGGGGCGTCACTGAAGCTCTCTTT. It encodes CASSPQWGVTEALF.

This clonotype was picked up many times. The V gene is TRBV19, the J gene TRBJ1-5, with a possible D match to TRBD1 (5 bases). V was pared by 6 bases and J by 1 base, with 13 bases between. Looked up from germline, CDR1 is LNHDA and CDR2 is SQIVND (reference sequence). This CDR3 contains 15 residues. The CDR3 DNA reads as TGTGCCAGTAGCCCTCAGGGAAAGAGCAATCAGCCCCAGCATTTT. It encodes CASSPQGKSNQPQHF. The full variable domain, its missing parts supplied by reference TRBV19 and TRBJ1-5, is DGGITQSPKYLFRKEGQNVTLSCEQNLNHDAMYWYRQDPGQGLRLIYYSQIVNDFQKGDIAEGYSVSREKKESFPLTVTSAQKNPTAFYLCASSPQGKSNQPQHFGDGTRLSIL.

This clonotype was picked up many times. V and J are TRBV11-2 and TRBJ1-2, with 8 nucleotides matching TRBD1. This CDR3 region has 18 residues. The V segment lost 5 bases and the J segment 4 bases; nucleotides outside the gene matches: 18. Germline V CDR1 and CDR2: SGHAT, FQNNGV. This CDR3 is CASSNRFRDRKLSYGYTF. CDR3 nucleotide sequence: TGTGCCAGCAGCAACCGATTCCGGGACAGGAAACTAAGCTATGGCTACACCTTC. The complete variable domain, with remaining parts taken from reference TRBV11-2 and TRBJ1-2, reads EAGVAQSPRYKIIEKRQSVAFWCNPISGHATLYWYQQILGQGPKLLIQFQNNGVVDDSQLPKDRFSAERLKGVDSTLKIQPAKLEDSAVYLCASSNRFRDRKLSYGYTFGSGTRLTVV.

V and J are TRBV7-6 and TRBJ2-1, with 14 bases matching TRBD2. The V and J ends lost 5 bases and 7 bases, in that order; junction bases with no gene match: 7. Germline assignment: CDR1 SGHVS and CDR2 FNYEAQ. The CDR3 loop spans 16 amino acids. The CDR3: CASSPRTSGRMNEQFF. CDR3 DNA: TGTGCCAGCAGCCCACGGACTAGCGGGAGGATGAATGAGCAGTTCTTC.

The V gene is TRBV20-1, the J gene TRBJ1-5; D gene uncertain. V shed 1 base and J shed 4 bases, with 14 bases lying between them. The CDR3 has 15 residues. CDR1 DFQATT and CDR2 SNEGSKA come from the germline V gene (reference sequence). CDR3 residues: CSARGPQVANQPQHF. Written as DNA, the CDR3 is TGCAGTGCTAGAGGCCCCCAGGTAGCTAATCAGCCCCAGCATTTT.

The table lists this clonotype with many counts. J is TRBJ2-2 and V is TRBV2, with TRBD2 as a possible D gene (7 bases). Per germline, CDR1 SNHLY and CDR2 FYNNEI. V gave up 7 bases and J gave up 0 bases, with 18 bases separating them. The CDR3 contains 17 residues. The CDR3 sequence is CASIRGASGPNTGELFF. As DNA, the CDR3 is TGTGCCAGCATCCGGGGGGCCAGCGGACCGAACACCGGGGAGCTGTTTTTT.

The chain combines TRBV20-1 with TRBJ2-1; 10 bases are shared with TRBD2. V lost 0 bases, J lost 7 bases, and 12 bases stayed unmatched. Germline V gene sequence: CDR1 DFQATT, CDR2 SNEGSKA (reference sequence). The CDR3 loop spans 17 amino acids. The CDR3 nucleotides read TGCAGTGCTAGAGACACCCCGGAGGGACTAGCGCTTAATGAGCAGTTCTTC. Translated: CSARDTPEGLALNEQFF.

The V call is TRBV29-1, the J call TRBJ2-1, with TRBD1 matching over 9 bases. The J segment lost 5 bases and the V segment lost 3 bases, leaving 17 bases of the junction unmatched. The CDR3 extends over 18 amino acids. CDR1 is SQVTM and CDR2 is ANQGSEA in the germline V gene. This chain's CDR3 is CSVERTGAGSPLDNEQFF. In DNA form, the CDR3 reads TGCAGCGTTGAGCGGACAGGGGCCGGGAGCCCTCTCGACAATGAGCAGTTCTTC.

This clonotype was counted ten times or more. The V gene is TRBV9, the J gene TRBJ2-6, with D possibly matching TRBD1 (6 bases). Germline loops: CDR1 SGDLS, CDR2 YYNGEE. The V gene lost 3 bases and the J gene lost 4 bases, with 11 bases spanning the gap. This CDR3 contains 15 residues. The chain's CDR3 is CASSATGSGANVLTF. The CDR3 DNA reads as TGTGCCAGCAGCGCAACAGGGTCCGGGGCCAACGTCCTGACTTTC. Drawing the rest from reference TRBV9 and TRBJ2-6, the complete variable domain is DSGVTQTPKHLITATGQRVTLRCSPRSGDLSVYWYQQSLDQGLQFLIQYYNGEERAKGNILERFSAQQFPDLHSELNLSSLELGDSALYFCASSATGSGANVLTFGAGSRLTVL.

CDR3 region: CSALRGRWNTEAFF. The CDR3 region has the DNA TGCAGCGCCCTCAGGGGACGATGGAACACTGAAGCTTTCTTT. This rearrangement joins TRBV29-1 to TRBJ1-1; TRBD1 might be the D (6 bases). CDR3 length: 14 residues. Per germline, CDR1 SQVTM and CDR2 ANQGSEA. Trimming shortened V by 7 bases and J by 1 base, and 16 bases separated the two germline ends.

This clonotype was seen only once. V is TRBV6-2 or TRBV6-3 and J is TRBJ2-7; TRBD2 is a possible D gene (5 bases). CDR1 is MNHEY and CDR2 is SVGEGT in the germline V gene. Trimming removed 4 bases from V and 5 bases from J, with 18 bases in between. The CDR3 sequence is 15 residues long. Written as DNA, the CDR3 is TGTGCCAGCAGTTTTGTCAGGAACCTCGGGGACGAGCAGTACTTC. Protein: CASSFVRNLGDEQYF.

This clonotype was observed many times. The V gene is TRBV2, the J gene TRBJ2-3; 11 bases fit TRBD2. The germline V gene has CDR1 SNHLY and CDR2 FYNNEI. The CDR3 is 16 amino acids. V lost 9 bases, J lost 2 bases, and 10 bases stayed unmatched. CDR3 residues: CASKSRTSGFTDTQYF. The CDR3 nucleotides are TGTGCCAGTAAATCTCGGACTAGCGGGTTCACAGATACGCAGTATTTT.

This clonotype came up a few times. V and J are TRBV10-2 and TRBJ1-5; 7 bases align to TRBD1. This CDR3 region has 13 residues. V dropped 8 bases and J dropped 7; count of bases not matched to a gene: 8. Germline CDR1 WSHSY, CDR2 SAAADI. The CDR3 protein is CASQGQATQPQHF. The DNA of the CDR3 is TGCGCCAGCCAAGGACAGGCGACCCAGCCCCAGCATTTT.

This chain links TRBV7-9 with TRBJ2-5; 16 bases are a match to TRBD2. CDR3 length equals 19 residues. The germline V gene has CDR1 SEHNR and CDR2 FQNEAQ (reference sequence). The V and J ends lost 5 bases and 4 bases, in that order; junction bases with no gene match: 13. This CDR3 reads CASSPFEGLAGGPRETQYF. The CDR3 nucleotides are TGTGCCAGCAGCCCTTTCGAGGGACTAGCGGGAGGGCCGAGAGAGACCCAGTACTTC.

The chain recombines TRBV6-2 or TRBV6-3 with TRBJ1-1; D is unclear. This CDR3 is 15 amino acids long. The V end was cut by 0 bases, the J end by 7 bases, with 15 bases between. Germline V gene data show CDR1 as MNHEY and CDR2 as SVGEGT. CDR3 sequence: CASSYSVSGSREAFF. Here the CDR3 DNA reads TGTGCCAGCAGTTACTCGGTCTCTGGCAGCCGTGAAGCTTTCTTT.

Many counts were recorded for this clonotype. V and J are TRBV28 and TRBJ2-1, with D possibly matching TRBD1 (6 bases). CDR1 is MDHEN, CDR2 SYDVKM, per germline. V gave up 8 bases and J gave up 4 bases, with 21 bases separating them. This CDR3 region has 16 residues. The CDR3: CASYPLGASGYNEQFF. As DNA, the CDR3 is TGTGCCAGCTATCCTCTGGGGGCCTCGGGGTACAATGAGCAGTTCTTC.

The chain couples TRBV30 to TRBJ2-7, with 7 nucleotides matching TRBD1. The CDR3 sequence is 14 residues long. V was pared by 3 bases and J by 5 bases, with 10 bases of the junction left unmatched. The germline CDR1 and CDR2 sequences are GTSNPN and SVGIG (reference sequence). The CDR3 region is CAWRGTGQLDEQYF. As DNA, the CDR3 is TGTGCCTGGAGGGGTACGGGACAGCTCGACGAGCAGTACTTC.

J is TRBJ2-2 and V is TRBV11-2; 11 nucleotides agree with TRBD1. Germline lookup yields CDR1 SGHAT and CDR2 FQNNGV. This CDR3 comprises 18 residues. The V gene end was trimmed by 3 bases and the J gene end by 4 bases; junction bases not matched to a gene: 10. CDR3 in amino acids: CASSFGWTGGQITGELFF. Written as DNA, the CDR3 is TGTGCCAGCAGCTTCGGTTGGACAGGGGGCCAGATCACCGGGGAGCTGTTTTTT.

This clonotype showed up many times. The chain couples TRBV6-1 to TRBJ1-1; possibly TRBD1 for D (5 bases). The germline V gene has CDR1 MNHNS and CDR2 SASEGT. V was pared by 8 bases and J by 0 bases, with 16 bases between. This CDR3 is built from 15 residues. Here the CDR3 DNA reads TGTGCCAGCCTTTACCAGGGCGGCGTGAACACTGAAGCTTTCTTT. Translated, it gives CASLYQGGVNTEAFF.

This clonotype was found many times. The chain has TRBV6-1 and TRBJ1-1; D uncertain. Trimming removed 6 bases from V and 3 bases from J, with 8 bases in between. The CDR3 consists of 12 residues. From germline, CDR1 is MNHNS and CDR2 SASEGT. As DNA, the CDR3 is TGTGCCAGCAGCCGTATCCACACTGAAGCTTTCTTT. It yields the protein CASSRIHTEAFF.

This clonotype showed up many times. This chain joins TRBV7-2 and TRBJ1-1; D is undetermined. Trimming took 8 bases from V and 1 from J, leaving 11 bases between them. The CDR3 length is 13 residues. Germline CDR1 reads SGHTA; CDR2 reads FQGNSA. CDR3 loop: CASGRTGNTEAFF. The CDR3 DNA follows: TGTGCCAGCGGACGGACGGGGAACACTGAAGCTTTCTTT. Full variable domain (rest looked up from reference TRBV7-2 and TRBJ1-1): GAGVSQSPSNKVTEKGKDVELRCDPISGHTALYWYRQSLGQGLEFLIYFQGNSAPDKSGLPSDRFSAERTGGSVSTLTIQRTQQEDSAVYLCASGRTGNTEAFFGQGTRLTVV.

This clonotype was seen at least ten times. This chain links TRBV20-1 with TRBJ2-5; D is perhaps TRBD2 (6 bases). The V and J ends lost 5 bases and 1 base respectively, with 11 bases between them. Germline loops: CDR1 DFQATT, CDR2 SNEGSKA (reference sequence). The CDR3 length is 13 residues. In DNA form, the CDR3 reads TGCAGTGCTCTTACTAGCAGCCAAGAGACCCAGTACTTC. This gives the protein CSALTSSQETQYF.